What follows describes a single T cell receptor (beta chain). The antigen it binds to is not known. The record has no base qualities; no much larger clone is one base away. To prepare the library, the immunoSEQ multiplex PCR assay was applied. A mixture of 60 forward primers for TCR Vbeta segments and 13 reverse primers for TCR Jbeta segments was used in the multiplex PCR. Amplification of the CDR3 region of rearranged TCR beta genes was performed with a multiplex PCR assay on genomic DNA. The amplified TCR beta libraries were sequenced on the Illumina HiSeq System as 87-base-pair reads. The authors' analysis ran thus. In a later analysis, tens of millions of unique TCR beta chains were counted across the roughly 670 repertoires, and around 10 million of these chains were shared by at least two donors. A nearest-neighbor algorithm error-corrected the raw reads and collapsed the reads into unique sequences, merging closely related sequences to remove PCR and sequencing errors. To assign V, D and J gene segments, CDR3 sequences were aligned to IMGT reference sequences. Each retained sequence needed at least a six-nucleotide match to both a V gene segment and a J gene segment. Rearrangements were called productive when the CDR3 lacked stop codons and stayed in frame with V and J; all others were non-productive. CDR3 was defined by IMGT convention, running from the second conserved V-encoded cysteine to the conserved J-encoded phenylalanine. In an earlier analysis of more than 550 of the donors, sequences lacking an unambiguous match to a single V gene segment were excluded. In an earlier analysis of approximately 550 of the donors, V segments were called functional above 56.7% productive rearrangements and were called segregating when the between-donor standard deviation exceeded 5%. A statistical classification framework was developed to diagnose cytomegalovirus status using the catalog of TCR beta chain sequences. A later analysis assigned V and J genes by comparing TCR nucleotide sequences with IMGT/GENE-DB human TR gene sequences. In a later analysis, CDR3 sequences and most-parsimonious VDJ recombination scenarios were assigned using the TCRdist pipeline. In a later analysis, every TCR beta chain was defined by the combination of its CDR3 amino acid sequence and its V-gene family, and reads without a unique V-gene family were dropped. A later analysis removed several hundred highly shared, low-generation-probability nucleotide sequences to deal with suspected cross-contamination and a sequencing artifact. In a later analysis, a clonal expansion index was calculated for each public chain from normalized within-repertoire ranks of inferred template counts. In a later analysis, generation probabilities were computed using a VDJ recombination model fitted to out-of-frame rearrangements, and the results were checked against IGoR. In a later analysis, TCR-TCR, TCR-HLA and TCR-CMV co-occurrence was scored with hypergeometric tests, and a repertoire-size bias correction was applied to TCR pairs. In a later analysis, false discovery rates were estimated by permuting HLA or CMV assignments 20 times. In a later analysis, co-occurring TCRs were grouped using DBSCAN, and TCRdist sequence similarity was added for clustering within HLA-allele-positive subsets. For co-occurrence clustering, repertoires with fewer than 30,000 or more than 120,000 public chains were excluded, along with five repertoires with anomalous nucleotide sharing. The immuneACCESS repertoire file appears here via TCRdb, limited to in-frame rearrangements. These files lack a portion of the clones; in checked studies, under half of the deficit traces to unresolved V genes, and the cause of the others is not known. The V and J calls and the clone size are those of that table, but D and trimming were determined from the DNA. The sample data list fewer than 200,000 clones, and roughly 80% of these were observed just once. Of the sample, 4.9% falls within the top ten clones.

The entry originates in a study of cytomegalovirus exposure and HLA in healthy donors (dated by TCRdb to 2017 to 2019). Regarding the study in general: An earlier analysis of approximately 590 of the donors reported 250 to 350 Gb of sequence data and around 120 million unique TCR beta sequences from about 179 million T cells. An early release that covered about 600 HLA-typed donors contained approximately 300 gigabases of sequencing data and about 84 million unique TCR sequences. The genetic ancestry cluster associated with self-reported Caucasian donors included 70% to 85% of the 300 to 450 genotyped donors. The study aimed to test whether signatures of past pathogen exposure could be identified by cataloging public T cell receptors. The T cell repertoires of 666 subjects were profiled by immunosequencing and related to cytomegalovirus serostatus. A separate validation cohort of 100 to 150 different subjects was used in addition to the roughly 670-subject first cohort. High-throughput TCR immunosequencing, statistical association of individual TCRs with disease status, and machine learning were combined to predict cytomegalovirus infection status. A later analysis re-analyzed previously published TCR beta repertoires from 660 or so donors and added high-resolution HLA genotyping to study TCR occurrence patterns. In the later analysis, no new phenotypic data were used to find candidate immune exposures; instead, reliance was placed on TCR beta sequences and their occurrence across donors. An earlier analysis of roughly 580 of the donors used high-throughput TCR beta sequencing to judge whether each TCR beta V gene segment behaved as functional or pseudogenic. Donor age, sex, ethnicity and CMV serostatus were collected together with the repertoire data. A later genetic analysis used genome-wide SNP genotypes for about three fifths of the 666 donors, treating that subset as a discovery cohort. Every repertoire in the discovery cohort had been generated on one and the same sequencing platform. HLA typing covered class I and class II loci at four-digit resolution. The number of donors typed differed by locus, with about 629-640 for A, B, C, DRB1 and DQB1, around 560 for DQA1, approximately 580 for DPA1, and some 450 for DPB1. A few DR-DQ haplotypes were treated as single units for association and clustering because of strong linkage in the cohort. Among over 350 genotyped donors of the cohort, an average of about 240,000 unique TCR beta nucleotide sequences were sequenced per donor, roughly 18% of them non-productive. On the study overall, not on this receptor specifically: Because some donors lacked HLA typing at each locus, the association tests relied only on the typed subset. Only TCR beta chains were sequenced in this cohort, and the absence of alpha or paired-chain data limited detectable features. In an earlier analysis of around 500 of the donors, most TCR beta V segments appeared in productive rearrangements about 87% or about 30% of the time, broadly matching IMGT annotations. Across donors, most TCR sequences were observed very rarely, whereas some public TCRs were present in many individuals. In a later genetic analysis, a missense DCLRE1C variant was associated with V-gene and J-gene trimming of TCR beta chains, and the association was replicated in an independent cohort. The sequencing pipeline was judged likely to have produced a cluster of highly shared sequence variants as a technical artifact. Most CMV-associated TCR beta chains appeared to be HLA-restricted in a later analysis, and the HLA associations seemed to be driven largely by CMV exposure. A later analysis found that HLA-associated TCR beta chains were more clonally expanded and had lower generation probabilities than equally common non-associated chains. Because counts were too low, seventeen rarely observed V segments, including chromosome 9 orphons, were left out of the earlier analysis of 500 to 750 of the donors. The authors suggested that the approach could potentially be extended to other disease states and immunological phenotypes. Several of the top co-occurrence clusters appeared to be linked to parvovirus B19, influenza, CMV and Epstein-Barr virus, according to a later analysis. A total of fewer than 200 TCR beta chains were listed by the study as associated with cytomegalovirus. In a later analysis, more than 15,000 TCR beta sequences were associated with specific HLA alleles at a false discovery rate of 0.05. Assigning TCR associations to individual alleles was difficult when HLA alleles, especially DR and DQ, strongly co-occurred. Correlated functional status among segregating V segments might reflect linkage disequilibrium, but an unknown experimental factor could not be ruled out. Because the 87-base-pair reads could not distinguish some IMGT-functional V segments, including TRBV6-2 and TRBV6-3, those segments were excluded. The classifier was reported to diagnose cytomegalovirus status with high specificity and sensitivity in both the original and validation cohorts. For the cohort, immune exposure information was limited to CMV serostatus. A further reported finding was that TCR beta sequences accurately predicted the HLA-A and HLA-B alleles for most subjects in the first cohort. In vitro tests confirmed that three of the cytomegalovirus-associated TCR beta chains recognize cytomegalovirus antigens. A later analysis found that TCR association rates varied across HLA loci, with DRB1 alleles showing the most associated TCRs and HLA-C alleles the fewest. Presence/absence analyses assumed roughly uniform sequencing depth across donors, an assumption that may not hold. Compared with the roughly 600-donor mean, donors in an Asian-associated ancestry cluster had fewer N-insertions in productive TCRs, according to a later genetic analysis.

The cohort consisted of 600 or so healthy bone marrow donors. Cohort members were all nominally healthy when sampled, although unrecorded immune exposures were likely present. The donor tested CMV seronegative and was one of the 352 seronegative cohort members. A peripheral blood sample was collected from each donor, and TCR beta sequencing was performed on peripheral blood mononuclear cells. Genomic DNA was extracted from the blood cell samples with the Qiagen DNeasy Blood Extraction Kit. CDR1 and CDR2, per the germline V gene, are SGDLS and YYNGEE. From cysteine to phenylalanine, the CDR3 is 13 amino acids long. The only DNA kept is the CDR3, 39 bases in frame from the first base. V was cut back by 2 bases and J by 3 bases, leaving a gap of 8 bases between them.

Sequenced: PBMCs. The clonotype originates from a male donor in good health and CMV-seronegative. The sequence links TRBV9 to TRBJ1-1; the D gene is perhaps TRBD1, on 5 matching bases. Read as DNA, the sequence is TGTGCCAGCAGCGTGGGGGAGGACACTGAAGCTTTCTTT. Translated, it reads CASSVGEDTEAFF.